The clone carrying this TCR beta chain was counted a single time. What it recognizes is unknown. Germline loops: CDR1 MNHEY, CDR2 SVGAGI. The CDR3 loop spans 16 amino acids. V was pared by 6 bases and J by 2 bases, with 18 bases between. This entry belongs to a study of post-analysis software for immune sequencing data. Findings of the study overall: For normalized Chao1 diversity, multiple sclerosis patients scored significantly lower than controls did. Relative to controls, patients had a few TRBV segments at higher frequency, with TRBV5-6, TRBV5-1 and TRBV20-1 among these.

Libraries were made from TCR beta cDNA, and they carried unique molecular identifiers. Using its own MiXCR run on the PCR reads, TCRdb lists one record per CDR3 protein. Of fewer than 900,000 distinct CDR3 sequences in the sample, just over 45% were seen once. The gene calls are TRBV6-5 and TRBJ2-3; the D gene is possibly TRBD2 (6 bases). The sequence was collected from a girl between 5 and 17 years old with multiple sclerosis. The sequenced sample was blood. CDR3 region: CASSGGLAVHTDTQYF. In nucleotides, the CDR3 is TGTGCCAGCAGCGGCGGGTTAGCGGTCCACACAGATACGCAGTATTTT.